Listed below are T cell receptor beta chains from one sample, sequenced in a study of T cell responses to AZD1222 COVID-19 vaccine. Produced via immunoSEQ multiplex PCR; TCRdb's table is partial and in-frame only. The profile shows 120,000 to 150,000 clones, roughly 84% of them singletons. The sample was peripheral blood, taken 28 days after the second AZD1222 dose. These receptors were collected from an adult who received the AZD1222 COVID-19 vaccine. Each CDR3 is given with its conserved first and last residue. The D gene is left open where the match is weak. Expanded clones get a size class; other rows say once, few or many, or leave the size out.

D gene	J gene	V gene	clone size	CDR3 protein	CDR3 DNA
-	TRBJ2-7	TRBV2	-	CASRAGQPSYEQYF	TGTGCCAGCAGGGCGGGACAGCCATCCTACGAGCAGTACTTC
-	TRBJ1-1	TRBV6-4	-	CASSEGTLTEAFF	TGTGCCAGCAGCGAGGGCACCCTGACTGAAGCTTTCTTT
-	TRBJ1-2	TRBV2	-	CASSPNGGGRIHYGYTF	TGTGCCAGCAGTCCAAATGGGGGGGGCAGGATCCACTATGGCTACACCTTC
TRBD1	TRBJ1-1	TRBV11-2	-	CASSLPYRGNTEAFF	TGTGCCAGCAGCTTACCTTACAGGGGAAACACTGAAGCTTTCTTT
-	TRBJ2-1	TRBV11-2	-	CASSLGGYNEQFF	TGTGCCAGCAGCTTAGGTGGATACAATGAGCAGTTCTTC
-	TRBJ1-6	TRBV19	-	CASAPGGVNSPLHF	TGTGCCAGCGCGCCGGGGGGAGTCAATTCACCCCTCCACTTT
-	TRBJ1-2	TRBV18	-	CASSPSGVGYTF	TGTGCCAGCTCACCTAGTGGGGTGGGCTACACCTTC
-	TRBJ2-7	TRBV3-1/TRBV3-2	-	CASSQGREGLNEQYF	TGTGCCAGCAGCCAGGGAAGAGAGGGCCTAAACGAGCAGTACTTC
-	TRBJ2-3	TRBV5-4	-	CASSFSGGGTDTQYF	TGTGCCAGCAGCTTCTCGGGGGGCGGCACAGATACGCAGTATTTT
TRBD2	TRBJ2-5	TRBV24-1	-	CATSDGGVGTTAGETQYF	TGTGCCACCAGTGATGGTGGGGTCGGGACTACCGCCGGGGAGACCCAGTACTTC
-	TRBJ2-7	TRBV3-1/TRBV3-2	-	CASSQARGTYEQYF	TGTGCCAGCAGCCAAGCGAGGGGAACCTACGAGCAGTACTTC
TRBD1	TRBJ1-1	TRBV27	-	CASSSKAHRGTQNTEAFF	TGTGCCAGCAGTTCCAAGGCTCACAGGGGGACCCAGAACACTGAAGCTTTCTTT
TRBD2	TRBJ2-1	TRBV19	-	CASSIVWGLAGDNEQFF	TGCGCCAGTAGTATAGTATGGGGACTAGCGGGGGACAATGAGCAGTTCTTC
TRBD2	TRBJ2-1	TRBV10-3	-	CAISEGGRTTSSYNEQFF	TGTGCCATCAGTGAGGGCGGGAGGACAACAAGCTCCTACAATGAGCAGTTCTTC
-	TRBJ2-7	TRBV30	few	CAWTGRLTYEQYF	TGTGCCTGGACGGGACGGCTGACCTACGAGCAGTACTTC
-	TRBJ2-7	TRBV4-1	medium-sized	CASSLTSRDPPSEQYF	TGCGCCAGCAGCCTTACAAGCCGGGACCCCCCTAGCGAGCAGTACTTC
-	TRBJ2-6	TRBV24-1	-	CATSASDSGANVLTF	TGTGCCACCAGTGCGTCGGACTCTGGGGCCAACGTCCTGACTTTC
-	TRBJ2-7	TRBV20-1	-	CSASPTLLTSYEQYF	TGCAGTGCTAGTCCTACCCTACTTACCTCCTACGAGCAGTACTTC
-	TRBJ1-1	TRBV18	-	CASSPRVVEVGTEAFF	TGTGCCAGCTCACCACGGGTCGTCGAGGTGGGGACTGAAGCTTTCTTT
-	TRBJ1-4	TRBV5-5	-	CASIPGSTNEKLFF	TGTGCCAGCATCCCGGGATCAACTAATGAAAAACTGTTTTTT
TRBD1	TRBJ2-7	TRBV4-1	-	CASSPSPPTGGHEQYF	TGCGCCAGCAGCCCAAGTCCCCCTACAGGGGGCCACGAGCAGTACTTC
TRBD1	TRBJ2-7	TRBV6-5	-	CASVPDRGLYEQYF	TGTGCCAGTGTACCGGACAGGGGGCTCTACGAGCAGTACTTC
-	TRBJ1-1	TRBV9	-	CASSVEARQNTEAFF	TGTGCCAGCAGCGTAGAGGCGAGACAGAACACTGAAGCTTTCTTT
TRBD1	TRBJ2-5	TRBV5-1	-	CASSQGTAQETQYF	TGCGCCAGCAGCCAAGGGACAGCCCAAGAGACCCAGTACTTC
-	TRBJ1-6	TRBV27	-	CASSLLRGNSPLHF	TGTGCCAGCAGTTTACTCAGGGGTAATTCACCCCTCCACTTT
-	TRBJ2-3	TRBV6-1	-	CASSEVASADTQYF	TGTGCCAGCAGTGAAGTGGCTAGCGCAGATACGCAGTATTTT
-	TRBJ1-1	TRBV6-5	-	CASSYRGRVNTEAFF	TGTGCCAGCAGTTACCGGGGCAGGGTGAACACTGAAGCTTTCTTT
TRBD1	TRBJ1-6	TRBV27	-	CASSRGTGSNSPLHF	TGTGCCAGCAGTCGGGGGACAGGGTCGAATTCACCCCTCCACTTT